What follows are 15 T cell receptor beta chains derived from one specimen sequenced in a study of blood T cells in healthy people across ages. Through a sample-barcoded 5' primer and a J-beta primer mix, a second PCR was run for roughly 7 to 11 cycles. TCRdb fed the 5' RACE reads into MiXCR, producing one record per CDR3 protein. Here the sample spans about 1,400,000 distinct CDR3 sequences, 42% being singletons. Sequencing input: blood. The receptors derive from a woman between 18 and 30 years old in good health.

The chain combines TRBV19 with TRBJ2-1; 10 nucleotides agree with TRBD2. Looked up from germline, CDR1 is LNHDA and CDR2 is SQIVND (reference sequence). V trimming: 7 bases; J trimming: 4 bases; junction bases outside the gene matches: 4. The CDR3 sequence is 14 residues long. The CDR3 nucleotides are TGTGCCAGTAAGCAGCGGGAGGGGTACAATGAGCAGTTCTTC. It is translated as CASKQREGYNEQFF.

This clonotype was found a few times. The chain uses TRBV20-1 and TRBJ2-1, with TRBD1 identical over 9 bases. CDR1 DFQATT and CDR2 SNEGSKA come from the germline V gene (reference sequence). The CDR3 is 18 residues long. V lost 3 bases, J lost 0 bases, and 12 bases stayed unmatched. CDR3 in amino acids: CSARTLRSTGGSYNEQFF. CDR3 DNA sequence: TGCAGTGCTAGGACACTACGATCGACAGGGGGCTCCTACAATGAGCAGTTCTTC.

This chain connects TRBV5-1 to TRBJ2-1; TRBD2 might be the D (6 bases). Germline lookup yields CDR1 SGHRS and CDR2 YFSETQ. The V end lost 2 bases, the J end lost 4 bases, and 13 bases lay between the germline ends. This CDR3 contains 15 residues. CDR3 region: CASSFTSSWYNEQFF. The CDR3 DNA reads TGCGCCAGCAGCTTTACTAGCTCGTGGTACAATGAGCAGTTCTTC.

This clonotype has just a few counts. This sequence joins TRBV12-3 or TRBV12-4 and TRBJ1-1, with 10 positions matching TRBD1. Unmatched junction bases numbered 6, after V lost 4 bases and J lost 10 bases. This CDR3 spans 13 amino acids. CDR3 DNA: TGTGCCAGCAGTTGGGACAGGGGAGCAGGAGCTTTCTTT. This encodes CASSWDRGAGAFF.

In nucleotides, the CDR3 is TGTGCCAGCAGCCCTGGCGGCGGGAGAGTCGATACGCAGTATTTT. Its protein is CASSPGGGRVDTQYF. The chain carries TRBV4-2 and TRBJ2-3; 7 nucleotides align to TRBD2. There are 15 residues in the CDR3. Germline lookup yields CDR1 LGHNA and CDR2 YNFKEQ. The V and J ends lost 4 bases and 6 bases, in that order; junction bases with no gene match: 10.

The rearrangement joins TRBV9 to TRBJ2-5; 10 bases fit TRBD2. V gave up 3 bases and J gave up 11 bases; unmatched junction bases: 19. This CDR3 spans 17 amino acids. Germline assignment: CDR1 SGDLS and CDR2 YYNGEE. This CDR3 reads CASSEGYSGGTNNEQYF. The CDR3 bases are TGTGCCAGCAGCGAGGGTTATAGCGGGGGGACTAACAATGAGCAGTACTTC.

This clonotype occurred a few times. This sequence joins TRBV7-2 and TRBJ2-4, with 7 bases fitting TRBD2. The V segment lost 5 bases and the J segment 7 bases; nucleotides outside the gene matches: 8. This CDR3 has 14 amino acids. The V gene's germline CDR1 is SGHTA and CDR2 FQGNSA. CDR3 sequence (DNA): TGTGCCAGCAGCCCCCGGGAGGCGGGTAACATTCAGTACTTC. Residues: CASSPREAGNIQYF.

The chain has TRBV5-6 and TRBJ2-6; TRBD1 agrees at 7 bases. The germline gives CDR1 SGHDT, CDR2 YYEEEE. After removal of 7 bases from V and 0 bases from J, the junction contained 22 bases not matched to a gene. The CDR3 is made up of 21 amino acids. The chain's CDR3 is CASGNYWAEQGLPSGANVLTF. CDR3 nucleotides: TGTGCCAGCGGCAACTATTGGGCCGAACAGGGGCTGCCCTCTGGGGCCAACGTCCTGACTTTC.

This clonotype was detected a few times. The chain couples TRBV20-1 to TRBJ1-6; the D gene is possibly TRBD1 (5 bases). The V gene lost 1 base and the J gene lost 7 bases, with 14 bases spanning the gap. Germline V gene data show CDR1 as DFQATT and CDR2 as SNEGSKA (reference sequence). The CDR3 runs to 15 residues. DNA of the CDR3: TGCAGTGCTAGAGCGGGGGAAATAAGGAATTCACCCCTCCACTTT. Translation gives CSARAGEIRNSPLHF.

The rearrangement joins TRBV25-1 to TRBJ2-2; D is perhaps TRBD1 or TRBD2 (5 bases each). V lost 1 base to trimming and J lost 4 bases, with 10 bases between them. The V gene's germline CDR1 is MGHDK and CDR2 SYGVNS. CDR3 size: 15 residues. The CDR3: CASSEWAGTTGELFF. Written as DNA, the CDR3 is TGTGCCAGCAGTGAATGGGCAGGGACCACCGGGGAGCTGTTTTTT.

This clonotype has at least ten counts. The rearrangement joins TRBV12-3 or TRBV12-4 to TRBJ1-2, with D unclear. Deletions cut 6 bases from V and 2 bases from J, with 7 bases between. This CDR3 has 12 residues. The CDR3 DNA follows: TGTGCCAGCAGCTTGAGGAACTATGGCTACACCTTC. Translation gives CASSLRNYGYTF.

J is TRBJ2-5 and V is TRBV7-6, with 16 bases lining up with TRBD2. V trimming: 4 bases; J trimming: 11 bases; junction bases outside the gene matches: 10. CDR1 is SGHVS and CDR2 is FNYEAQ in the germline V gene. The CDR3 covers 16 residues. CDR3 residues: CASSWGTSGRDNEQYF. Here the CDR3 DNA reads TGTGCCAGCAGCTGGGGGACTAGCGGGAGGGACAATGAGCAGTACTTC.

The V gene is TRBV15, the J gene TRBJ1-2; D ambiguous. Trimming cost V 9 bases and J 6 bases, with 17 bases left between them. The CDR3 is 13 residues long. In germline, CDR1 is LNHNV, CDR2 YYDKDF (reference sequence). CDR3 nucleotides: TGTGCCACTTACGGAGCACCGGCCCATGGCTACACCTTC. Its translation: CATYGAPAHGYTF. Complete variable domain (other parts from reference TRBV15 and TRBJ1-2): DAMVIQNPRYQVTQFGKPVTLSCSQTLNHNVMYWYQQKSSQAPKLLFHYYDKDFNNEADTPDNFQSRRPNTSFCFLDIRSPGLGDTAMYLCATYGAPAHGYTFGSGTRLTVV.

Ten or more counts support this clonotype. V is TRBV2 and J is TRBJ2-5, with D possibly TRBD2 on 6 matching bases. This CDR3 has 14 amino acids. CDR1 is SNHLY, CDR2 FYNNEI, per germline. With 4 bases removed from V and 0 bases from J, the gap between germline ends came to 9 bases. This CDR3 reads CASSVSGYQETQYF. CDR3 coding DNA: TGTGCCAGCAGTGTGAGCGGGTACCAAGAGACCCAGTACTTC.

This sequence joins TRBV30 and TRBJ2-1, with 9 bases fitting TRBD2. The V gene's germline CDR1 is GTSNPN and CDR2 SVGIG (reference sequence). V lost 8 bases to trimming and J lost 1 base; unmatched junction nucleotides: 9. The CDR3 is made up of 15 amino acids. CDR3 protein: CAGSPLAGSYNEQFF. CDR3 bases: TGTGCCGGAAGCCCCCTAGCGGGGTCCTACAATGAGCAGTTCTTC.